This T cell receptor beta chain was retrieved from a study of cytomegalovirus exposure and HLA in healthy donors. The study, taken as a whole, reports: Most of the TCR beta V segments (in an earlier analysis) were productive either about 87% or about 30% of the time. Rare TCR sequences predominated, though certain public TCRs were found in many donors. The authors judged a highly shared variant cluster likely a sequencing artifact.

Healthy bone marrow donors supplied every sample. In the PCR, 60 Vbeta and 13 Jbeta primers were used. TCRdb keeps only in-frame clones here, not all; method: immunoSEQ multiplex PCR. The sample consists of 100,000 or so clones, 85% to 90% of them appearing once. The V end lost 2 bases, the J end lost 2 bases, and 10 bases lay between the germline ends. CDR1 is SGHRS and CDR2 is YFSETQ in the germline V gene. CDR3 size: 14 residues. This clone was picked up one time. No antigen is known for it. This sequence was found in a man aged 25-45 years in good health and CMV-seronegative. The specimen was PBMCs. This sequence joins TRBV5-1 and TRBJ1-2, with unresolved D. The chain's CDR3 is CASSFEGPNYGYTF. The CDR3 DNA is TGCGCCAGCAGCTTCGAGGGCCCCAACTATGGCTACACCTTC.